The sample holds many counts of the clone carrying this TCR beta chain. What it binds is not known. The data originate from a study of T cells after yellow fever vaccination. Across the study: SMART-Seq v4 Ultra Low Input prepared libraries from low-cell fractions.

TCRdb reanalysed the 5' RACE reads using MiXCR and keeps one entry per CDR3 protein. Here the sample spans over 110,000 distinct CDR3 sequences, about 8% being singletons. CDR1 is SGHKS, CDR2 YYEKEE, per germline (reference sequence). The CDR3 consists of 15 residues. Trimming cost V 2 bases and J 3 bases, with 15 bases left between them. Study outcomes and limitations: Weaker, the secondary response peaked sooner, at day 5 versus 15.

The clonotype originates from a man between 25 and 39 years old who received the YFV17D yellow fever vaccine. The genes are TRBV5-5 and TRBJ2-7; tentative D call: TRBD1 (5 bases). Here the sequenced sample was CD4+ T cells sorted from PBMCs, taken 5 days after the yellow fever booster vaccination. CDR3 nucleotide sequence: TGTGCCAGCAGCTTTGTGCAGGACACGGACTACGAGCAGTACTTC. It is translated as CASSFVQDTDYEQYF.